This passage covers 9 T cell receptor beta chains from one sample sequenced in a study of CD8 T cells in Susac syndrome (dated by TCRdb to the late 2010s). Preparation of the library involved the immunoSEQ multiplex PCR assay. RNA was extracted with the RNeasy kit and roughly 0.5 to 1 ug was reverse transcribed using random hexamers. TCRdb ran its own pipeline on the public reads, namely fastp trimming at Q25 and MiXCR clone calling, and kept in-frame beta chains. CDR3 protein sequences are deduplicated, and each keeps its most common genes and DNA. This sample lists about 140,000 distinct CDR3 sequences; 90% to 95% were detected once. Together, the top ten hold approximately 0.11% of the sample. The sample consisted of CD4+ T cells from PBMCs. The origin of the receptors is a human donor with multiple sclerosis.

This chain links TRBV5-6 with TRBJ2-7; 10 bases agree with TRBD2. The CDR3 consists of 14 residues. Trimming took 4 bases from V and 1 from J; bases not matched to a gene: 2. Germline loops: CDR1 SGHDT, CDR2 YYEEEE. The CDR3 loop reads CASSKREGSYEQYF. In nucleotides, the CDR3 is TGTGCCAGCAGCAAGCGGGAGGGGTCCTACGAGCAGTACTTC.

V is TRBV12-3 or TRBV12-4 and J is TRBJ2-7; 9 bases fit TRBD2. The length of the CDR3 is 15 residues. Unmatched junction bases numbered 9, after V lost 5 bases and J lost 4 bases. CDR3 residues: CASSVSSGTWYEQYF. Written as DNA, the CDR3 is TGTGCCAGCAGTGTGTCTAGCGGGACTTGGTACGAGCAGTACTTC.

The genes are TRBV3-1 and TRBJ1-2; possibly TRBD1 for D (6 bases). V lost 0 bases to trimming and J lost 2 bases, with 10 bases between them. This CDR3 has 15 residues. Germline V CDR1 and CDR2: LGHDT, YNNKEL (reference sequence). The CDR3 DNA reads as TGTGCCAGCAGCCAAGAGTCTCAGGGGAACTATGGCTACACCTTC. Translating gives CASSQESQGNYGYTF.

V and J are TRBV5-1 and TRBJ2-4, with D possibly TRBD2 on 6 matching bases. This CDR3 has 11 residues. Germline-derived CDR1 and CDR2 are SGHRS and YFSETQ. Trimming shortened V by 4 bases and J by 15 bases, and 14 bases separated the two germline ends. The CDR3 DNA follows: TGCGCCAGCAGCCAGGGCGGGGAGGTGTACTTC. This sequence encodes CASSQGGEVYF.

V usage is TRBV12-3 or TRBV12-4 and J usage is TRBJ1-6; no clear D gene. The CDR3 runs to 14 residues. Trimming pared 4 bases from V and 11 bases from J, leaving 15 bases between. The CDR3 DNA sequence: TGTGCCAGCAGTTCCGCCGGCCGGATCACACCCCTCCACTTT. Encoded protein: CASSSAGRITPLHF.

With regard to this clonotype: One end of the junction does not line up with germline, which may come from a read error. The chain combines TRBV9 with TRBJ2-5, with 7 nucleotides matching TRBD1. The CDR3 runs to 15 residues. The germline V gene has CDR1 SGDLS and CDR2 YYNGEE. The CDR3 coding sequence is TGTGCCAGCAGCGCCCTTCAGAAGCAGGGGGAGACCCAGCACTTC. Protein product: CASSALQKQGETQHF.

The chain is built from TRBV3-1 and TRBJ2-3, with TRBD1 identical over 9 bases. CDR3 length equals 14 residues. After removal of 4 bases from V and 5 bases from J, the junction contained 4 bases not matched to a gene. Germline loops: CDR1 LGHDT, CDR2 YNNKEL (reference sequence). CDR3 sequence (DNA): TGTGCCAGCAGCCTACAGGGGGCCGGAGATACGCAGTATTTT. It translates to CASSLQGAGDTQYF.

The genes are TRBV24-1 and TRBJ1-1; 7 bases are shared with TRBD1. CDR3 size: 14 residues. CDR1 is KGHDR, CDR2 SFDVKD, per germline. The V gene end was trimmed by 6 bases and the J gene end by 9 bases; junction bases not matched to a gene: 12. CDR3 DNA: TGTGCCACCAGTACCAACGACAGGGATTTTAAAGCTTTCTTT. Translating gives CATSTNDRDFKAFF.

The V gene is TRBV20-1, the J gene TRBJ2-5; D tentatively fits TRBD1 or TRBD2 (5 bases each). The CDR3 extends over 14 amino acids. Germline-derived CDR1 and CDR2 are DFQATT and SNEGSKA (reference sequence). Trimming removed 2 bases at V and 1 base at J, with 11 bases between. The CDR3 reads CSARSGTLQETQYF. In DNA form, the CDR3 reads TGCAGTGCTAGATCTGGGACCCTCCAAGAGACCCAGTACTTC.